The 6 T cell receptor beta chains in this list originate from one sample, sequenced in a study of blood T cell repertoires in COVID-19. The repertoire was sequenced with immunoSEQ multiplex PCR; TCRdb's copy has only in-frame clones and lacks some. This sample has 140,000 to 150,000 clones, with 88% found just once. Material: peripheral blood. All receptors derive from a man between 65 and 79 years old with acute or convalescent COVID-19.

The genes are TRBV5-6 and TRBJ2-2; 7 bases map to TRBD2. The germline CDR1 and CDR2 sequences are SGHDT and YYEEEE. Losses at the gene ends were 3 bases for V and 0 bases for J; bases not matched to a gene: 8. There are 17 residues in the CDR3. Here the CDR3 reads CASSSLQRGPNTGELFF. In nucleotides, the CDR3 is TGTGCCAGCAGCTCACTACAGCGGGGCCCGAACACCGGGGAGCTGTTTTTT.

V usage is TRBV6-5 and J usage is TRBJ1-3; a weak D match, TRBD1 (5 bases). V was trimmed by 7 bases and J by 8 bases, leaving 15 bases between them. This CDR3 spans 13 amino acids. Germline V lookup: CDR1 MNHEY, CDR2 SVGAGI. The CDR3 sequence is CASILGGAHTIYF. Written as DNA, the CDR3 is TGTGCCAGCATCCTAGGAGGGGCACACACCATATATTTT.

V usage is TRBV27 and J usage is TRBJ1-5; tentatively, D is TRBD1 (5 bases). Germline V gives CDR1 MNHEY, CDR2 SMNVEV (reference sequence). With 5 bases removed from V and 4 bases from J, the gap between germline ends came to 15 bases. This CDR3 has 15 residues. The CDR3 is CASSRLQGANQPQHF. The CDR3 DNA reads TGTGCCAGCAGTCGGCTCCAGGGTGCAAATCAGCCCCAGCATTTT.

V and J are TRBV6-4 and TRBJ2-3; 8 nucleotides align to TRBD2. The V and J ends lost 6 bases and 0 bases, in that order; junction bases with no gene match: 5. Germline V gives CDR1 MRHNA, CDR2 SNTAGT. This CDR3 has 15 amino acids. The CDR3 spells CASSHSGGSTDTQYF. The CDR3 DNA reads TGTGCCAGCAGCCACAGCGGGGGAAGCACAGATACGCAGTATTTT.

The chain is built from TRBV30 and TRBJ1-5; D unresolved. Germline V gene sequence: CDR1 GTSNPN, CDR2 SVGIG (reference sequence). The CDR3 covers 13 residues. Trimming pared 3 bases from V and 2 bases from J, leaving 8 bases between. The CDR3 nucleotides read TGTGCCTGGAGCGGGGTGGGCAATCAGCCCCAGCATTTT. Protein: CAWSGVGNQPQHF.

The chain uses TRBV5-1 and TRBJ1-2; D is possibly TRBD1 (6 bases). In germline, CDR1 is SGHRS, CDR2 YFSETQ. The CDR3 is made up of 14 amino acids. Trimming cost V 4 bases and J 1 base, with 11 bases left between them. The CDR3 reads CASSRDTHNYGYTF. DNA of the CDR3: TGCGCCAGCAGCCGGGACACCCATAACTATGGCTACACCTTC. The full variable domain, in which reference TRBV5-1 and TRBJ1-2 provide the parts outside the CDR3, is KAGVTQTPRYLIKTRGQQVTLSCSPISGHRSVSWYQQTPGQGLQFLFEYFSETQRNKGNFPGRFSGRQFSNSRSEMNVSTLELGDSALYLCASSRDTHNYGYTFGSGTRLTVV.